One sample yielded the 29 T cell receptor beta chains listed below, sequenced in a study of Ad26.COV2.S vaccination and SARS-CoV-2 variants. Method: immunoSEQ multiplex PCR; TCRdb's copy keeps in-frame clones and lacks some. The data show about 480,000 clones, around 85% seen once. Treatment reported: some 19 received Ad26.COV2.S at low or high dose, single or two shots; several received placebo; per-sample allocation not given. Repertoires come from day 63 after the first vaccine or placebo injection. Material: peripheral blood, obtained in a trial of Ad26.COV2.S vaccine versus placebo. Every receptor here comes from a person between 18 and 60 years old who received the Ad26.COV2.S COVID-19 vaccine or a placebo.

At least ten counts were recorded for this clone. This sequence joins TRBV5-4 and TRBJ2-3, with D hard to call. The CDR3 spans 15 residues. Germline values: CDR1 SGHNT, CDR2 YYREEE (reference sequence). Trimming cost V 2 bases and J 3 bases, with 13 bases left between them. CDR3 DNA sequence: TGTGCCAGCAGCTTACACCCCCATAGGACAGATACGCAGTATTTT. This codes for CASSLHPHRTDTQYF.

V and J are TRBV18 and TRBJ2-7; 15 bases are a match to TRBD2. Germline trimming cut 3 bases from V and 4 bases from J; bases unmatched to any gene: 4. CDR1 is KGHSH and CDR2 is LQKENI in the germline V gene. This CDR3 is 16 amino acids long. The CDR3 region is CASSPLGLAGGYEQYF. The CDR3 DNA is TGTGCCAGCTCACCCCTAGGACTAGCGGGAGGGTACGAGCAGTACTTC.

The chain recombines TRBV7-9 with TRBJ2-7; D gene unclear. The germline V and J ends were trimmed by 5 bases and 1 base, with 9 bases remaining between them. CDR3 size: 13 residues. Germline-derived CDR1 and CDR2 are SEHNR and FQNEAQ (reference sequence). The CDR3 loop is CASSPAVSYEQYF. As DNA, the CDR3 is TGTGCCAGCAGCCCCGCGGTATCCTACGAGCAGTACTTC.

The rearrangement uses TRBV5-4 and TRBJ2-2; 8 nucleotides agree with TRBD1. This CDR3 has 13 residues. The trim removed 10 bases at V and 5 bases at J, leaving 7 bases unmatched. Germline V CDR1 and CDR2: SGHNT, YYREEE (reference sequence). CDR3 sequence: CAGQGSRTGELFF. CDR3 sequence (DNA): TGTGCCGGACAGGGTAGTAGGACCGGGGAGCTGTTTTTT.

CDR3 residues: CASRILADTQYF. The CDR3 nucleotides read TGTGCCAGCAGGATACTAGCAGATACGCAGTATTTT. This sequence joins TRBV2 and TRBJ2-3, with D perhaps matching TRBD2 (5 bases). The ends were cut back, 6 bases at V and 4 bases at J, with 8 bases in the middle. The CDR3 covers 12 residues. The germline V gene encodes CDR1 SNHLY and CDR2 FYNNEI.

This chain links TRBV30 with TRBJ2-6; D is undetermined. CDR3 length: 17 residues. The V gene's germline CDR1 is GTSNPN and CDR2 SVGIG (reference sequence). The V gene lost 0 bases and the J gene lost 0 bases, with 12 bases spanning the gap. The CDR3 DNA reads as TGTGCCTGGAGTGTATTCCCAAGGTTCTCTGGGGCCAACGTCCTGACTTTC. Translating it yields CAWSVFPRFSGANVLTF.

The CDR3: CASRTGLAVYEQYF. The DNA for the CDR3 is TGTGCCAGCAGAACGGGACTAGCGGTCTACGAGCAGTACTTC. The chain uses TRBV6-5 and TRBJ2-7; TRBD2 agrees at 11 bases. V shed 6 bases and J 3 bases; nucleotides not matched to a gene: 4. The CDR3 runs 14 residues. The germline V gene encodes CDR1 MNHEY and CDR2 SVGAGI.

V gene TRBV6-6 combines with J gene TRBJ2-6; tentative D call: TRBD1 (5 bases). CDR3 length equals 16 residues. Germline CDR1 and CDR2: MNHNY and SVGAGI (reference sequence). V dropped 5 bases and J dropped 0 bases, with 11 bases sitting between them. CDR3 sequence (DNA): TGTGCCAGCAGTCAGGGCTTTCCCTCTGGGGCCAACGTCCTGACTTTC. Translation: CASSQGFPSGANVLTF.

This sequence joins TRBV5-6 and TRBJ2-2; 15 nucleotides line up with TRBD2. Per germline, CDR1 SGHDT and CDR2 YYEEEE. After removal of 3 bases from V and 4 bases from J, the junction contained 7 bases not matched to a gene. There are 18 residues in the CDR3. The CDR3 nucleotides are TGTGCCAGCAGCTCCAGGACTAGCGGGAGGGCGGTCACCGGGGAGCTGTTTTTT. Its translation is CASSSRTSGRAVTGELFF.

The chain couples TRBV11-3 to TRBJ1-1; 7 nucleotides line up with TRBD1. After removal of 5 bases from V and 4 bases from J, the junction contained 4 bases not matched to a gene. The germline CDR1 and CDR2 sequences are SGHNT and YENEEA. This CDR3 has 13 amino acids. The CDR3 DNA follows: TGTGCCAGCAGCCCTACAGGGGCCACTGAAGCTTTCTTT. Amino acids: CASSPTGATEAFF.

V usage is TRBV11-2 and J usage is TRBJ2-7; TRBD2 matches 7 bases. The CDR3 length is 13 residues. Germline trimming cut 4 bases from V and 7 bases from J; bases unmatched to any gene: 7. The germline V gene encodes CDR1 SGHAT and CDR2 FQNNGV. The DNA for the CDR3 is TGTGCCAGCAGCTCCTTCACTAGCGCGGAGCAGTACTTC. Translated, it gives CASSSFTSAEQYF.

This sequence joins TRBV6-5 and TRBJ2-1; D may be TRBD2 (6 bases). CDR1 is MNHEY, CDR2 SVGAGI, per germline. V was trimmed by 1 base and J by 9 bases, leaving 13 bases between them. The CDR3 has 14 residues. CDR3 sequence: CASSYLAEGSEQFF. The CDR3 region has the DNA TGTGCCAGCAGTTACTTGGCGGAGGGGAGTGAGCAGTTCTTC.

V gene TRBV28 combines with J gene TRBJ1-4, with D maybe TRBD1 (5 bases). Looked up from germline, CDR1 is MDHEN and CDR2 is SYDVKM. CDR3 size: 15 residues. The ends were cut back, 3 bases at V and 3 bases at J, with 11 bases in the middle. The chain's CDR3 is CASSFGGAANEKLFF. DNA for the CDR3: TGTGCCAGCAGTTTTGGAGGGGCGGCTAATGAAAAACTGTTTTTT.

V usage is TRBV28 and J usage is TRBJ1-5, with D possibly TRBD1 on 5 matching bases. The CDR3 has 15 amino acids. V was shortened by 6 bases and J by 0 bases, with 12 bases between the two germline ends. From germline, CDR1 is MDHEN and CDR2 SYDVKM. The CDR3, as DNA: TGTGCCAGCAGACTCACAGGCTATAGCAATCAGCCCCAGCATTTT. It is translated as CASRLTGYSNQPQHF.

The J gene is TRBJ1-1, the V gene TRBV30; 10 bases map to TRBD1. The CDR3 is made up of 13 amino acids. Germline CDR1 reads GTSNPN; CDR2 reads SVGIG (reference sequence). J lost 5 bases, V lost 4 bases, and 4 bases had no gene match. The CDR3 sequence is CAWNRQGATEAFF. In nucleotides, the CDR3 is TGTGCCTGGAACCGACAGGGGGCGACTGAAGCTTTCTTT.

The V call is TRBV21-1, the J call TRBJ2-5. TRBV21-1 is classified as a pseudogene. This CDR3 has 14 residues. This CDR3 reads CASSDAPRQETQYF. The CDR3 DNA is TGTGCCAGCAGCGATGCCCCAAGACAAGAGACCCAGTACTTC.

This rearrangement joins TRBV4-1 to TRBJ2-7; TRBD2 aligns across 7 bases. CDR1 and CDR2 (germline): MGHRA, YSYEKL. V lost 1 base and J lost 2; bases outside the gene matches: 5. The CDR3 totals 15 residues. The CDR3 is CASSQGLAAPYEQYF. The CDR3 DNA reads TGCGCCAGCAGCCAAGGTCTAGCGGCCCCCTACGAGCAGTACTTC.

This clone was detected once. Here the CDR3 reads CASSYRAGTSGSSSTDTQYF. The CDR3 coding sequence is TGTGCCAGCAGCTATCGAGCCGGGACTAGCGGGAGCAGTAGCACAGATACGCAGTATTTT. This sequence joins TRBV7-6 and TRBJ2-3, with 14 nucleotides matching TRBD2. The CDR3 loop spans 20 amino acids. Germline V lookup: CDR1 SGHVS, CDR2 FNYEAQ. Trimming cost V 4 bases and J 0 bases; bases outside gene matches: 12.

This rearrangement joins TRBV9 to TRBJ2-2; 13 bases are shared with TRBD2. This CDR3 contains 16 residues. From germline, CDR1 is SGDLS and CDR2 YYNGEE. V lost 0 bases, J lost 7 bases, and 3 bases stayed unmatched. In nucleotides, the CDR3 is TGTGCCAGCAGCGTAGGACTAGCGGGAGGAGTCGGGGAGCTGTTTTTT. Its translation: CASSVGLAGGVGELFF. Supplemented by reference TRBV9 and TRBJ2-2, the full variable domain reads DSGVTQTPKHLITATGQRVTLRCSPRSGDLSVYWYQQSLDQGLQFLIQYYNGEERAKGNILERFSAQQFPDLHSELNLSSLELGDSALYFCASSVGLAGGVGELFFGEGSRLTVL.

The genes are TRBV18 and TRBJ2-7, with D possibly matching TRBD1 (5 bases). The CDR3 covers 15 residues. The germline V gene has CDR1 KGHSH and CDR2 LQKENI. The V end lost 2 bases, the J end lost 2 bases, and 13 bases lay between the germline ends. Here the CDR3 DNA reads TGTGCCAGCTCACCAGGTCAGGGTCAGACCTACGAGCAGTACTTC. This codes for CASSPGQGQTYEQYF.

V and J are TRBV7-9 and TRBJ2-1, with D perhaps matching TRBD1 or TRBD2 (5 bases each). The V end lost 5 bases, the J end lost 2 bases, and 13 bases lay between the germline ends. The CDR3 is 15 residues long. Per germline, CDR1 SEHNR and CDR2 FQNEAQ (reference sequence). The CDR3 DNA is TGTGCCAGCAGCAAGGCCGGGACGGCCTACAATGAGCAGTTCTTC. Amino acid sequence: CASSKAGTAYNEQFF.

The chain joins TRBV15 to TRBJ2-1; D call uncertain. This CDR3 spans 14 amino acids. The germline V gene encodes CDR1 LNHNV and CDR2 YYDKDF (reference sequence). V shed 2 bases and J shed 4 bases, with 9 bases lying between them. CDR3 in amino acids: CATSRWGQYNEQFF. In nucleotides, the CDR3 is TGTGCCACCAGCAGATGGGGTCAGTACAATGAGCAGTTCTTC.

The J gene is TRBJ2-7, the V gene TRBV7-8; tentative D call: TRBD1 (5 bases). Between the trimmed V and J ends, which lost 2 bases and 5 bases, there was a span of 10 bases. This CDR3 is built from 13 residues. Germline CDR1 and CDR2: SGHVS and FQNEAQ. The CDR3 loop reads CASSLSGPNEQYF. Here the CDR3 DNA reads TGTGCCAGCAGCTTATCAGGGCCCAACGAGCAGTACTTC.

This chain connects TRBV6-6 to TRBJ2-3; 9 bases are shared with TRBD1. Trimming at V came to 6 bases and at J to 14 bases, leaving 6 bases not matched to a gene. Per the germline V gene, CDR1 is MNHNY and CDR2 is SVGAGI (reference sequence). CDR3 length: 11 amino acids. The CDR3 DNA is TGTGCCAGCAGCGGCGGGACAGGGCCGTATTTT. Amino acid sequence: CASSGGTGPYF.

This clone was detected only once. The sample has other DNA sequences that encode this CDR3 too. The chain has TRBV30 and TRBJ2-5; 7 positions agree with TRBD1. The germline gives CDR1 GTSNPN, CDR2 SVGIG (reference sequence). The trim removed 0 bases at V and 2 bases at J, leaving 3 bases unmatched. This CDR3 contains 14 residues. The CDR3 DNA reads as TGTGCCTGGAGTGTAGGGGGACAGCAAGAGACCCAGTACTTC. It is translated as CAWSVGGQQETQYF.

The chain uses TRBV3-1 (or the pseudogene TRBV3-2) and TRBJ2-5, with D tentatively TRBD2 (6 bases). This CDR3 comprises 14 residues. The germline CDR1 and CDR2 sequences are LGHDT and YNNKEL (reference sequence). V was trimmed by 6 bases and J by 9 bases, leaving 20 bases between them. CDR3 region: CASRYSGGPAAQYF. Here the CDR3 DNA reads TGTGCCAGCAGATATAGCGGAGGTCCAGCGGCCCAGTACTTC.

This chain connects TRBV7-6 to TRBJ2-1; 10 bases are shared with TRBD2. Trimming cost V 5 bases and J 3 bases; bases outside gene matches: 4. Germline V gene lookup returns CDR1 SGHVS and CDR2 FNYEAQ. This CDR3 is built from 15 residues. The CDR3, as DNA: TGTGCCAGCAGCCGGACTAGCGGAGACTACAATGAGCAGTTCTTC. Translated, it gives CASSRTSGDYNEQFF.

The V and J genes are TRBV6-6 and TRBJ1-6, with TRBD1 identical over 7 bases. The ends lost 11 bases at V and 7 bases at J; junction bases unmatched: 11. The CDR3 has 14 amino acids. Germline V gene lookup returns CDR1 MNHNY and CDR2 SVGAGI (reference sequence). CDR3 protein: CAVRRGQGNSPLHF. In nucleotides, the CDR3 is TGTGCCGTCCGTAGGGGGCAGGGGAATTCACCCCTCCACTTT.

The chain combines TRBV6-5 with TRBJ1-4, with a weak D call TRBD1 (6 bases). The length of the CDR3 is 15 residues. Trimming took off 0 bases at V and 8 bases at J, with 13 bases between the two ends. Germline values: CDR1 MNHEY, CDR2 SVGAGI. CDR3 amino acids: CASSYSQGRQEKLFF. In DNA form, the CDR3 reads TGTGCCAGCAGTTACTCGCAGGGGCGCCAGGAAAAACTGTTTTTT.